The sequence of this TCR beta chain was determined in a study of OX40 agonist ivuxolimab in advanced cancers. For the study at large: Aged 23 to 79 with a mean of 60 years, they were more than 80% male. Points from the study as a whole: Mean expanded clone counts were higher in CD8+ than CD4+ T cells. Low normalized T-cell clonal expansion also characterized some of the nonresponders.

Clones were read by immunoSEQ multiplex PCR, and TCRdb kept only the in-frame ones, dropping some. The top ten clones hold about 0.5% of a sample with tens of thousands of clones, 80% to 90% of them seen once. Drawing of blood for sampling happened at baseline, at cycle 4 day 1, and at cycle 7 day 1. Concerning this clone: Its antigen is still unknown.

This CDR3 spans 14 amino acids. V was pared by 3 bases and J by 6 bases, with 14 bases between. From germline, CDR1 is SGDLS and CDR2 YYNGEE. This chain links TRBV9 with TRBJ2-3, with D perhaps given as TRBD1 or TRBD2 (5 bases each). The receptor was isolated from an adult with an advanced solid tumor such as melanoma, head and neck, liver or kidney cancer. Sequenced material: CD4+ or CD8+ T cells sorted from blood, taken in a trial of the OX40 agonist ivuxolimab. The DNA of the CDR3 is TGTGCCAGCAGCGCCCTGAATTGGGGGGATACGCAGTATTTT. This encodes CASSALNWGDTQYF.